This TCR beta chain was captured by sequencing in a study of STAT5B mutations in CD4+ large granular lymphocyte leukemia. This CDR3 has 14 residues. V lost 0 bases and J 8 bases, leaving 13 bases between the germline ends. Germline loops: CDR1 SEHNR, CDR2 FQNEAQ (reference sequence). Sequencing was performed with immunoSEQ multiplex PCR; in TCRdb, only in-frame clones are kept and a portion is missing. The sample carries some 40,000 clones, roughly 79% recorded once. By proportion, this clone is medium-sized. The receptor comes from a human donor in good health. Sequenced sample: CD4+ T cells from blood buffy coats. V usage is TRBV7-9 and J usage is TRBJ1-2, with D possibly being TRBD1 (5 bases). The CDR3 region is CASSLAQGKLGYTF. The CDR3 region has the DNA TGTGCCAGCAGCTTAGCGCAGGGCAAGTTGGGCTACACCTTC.